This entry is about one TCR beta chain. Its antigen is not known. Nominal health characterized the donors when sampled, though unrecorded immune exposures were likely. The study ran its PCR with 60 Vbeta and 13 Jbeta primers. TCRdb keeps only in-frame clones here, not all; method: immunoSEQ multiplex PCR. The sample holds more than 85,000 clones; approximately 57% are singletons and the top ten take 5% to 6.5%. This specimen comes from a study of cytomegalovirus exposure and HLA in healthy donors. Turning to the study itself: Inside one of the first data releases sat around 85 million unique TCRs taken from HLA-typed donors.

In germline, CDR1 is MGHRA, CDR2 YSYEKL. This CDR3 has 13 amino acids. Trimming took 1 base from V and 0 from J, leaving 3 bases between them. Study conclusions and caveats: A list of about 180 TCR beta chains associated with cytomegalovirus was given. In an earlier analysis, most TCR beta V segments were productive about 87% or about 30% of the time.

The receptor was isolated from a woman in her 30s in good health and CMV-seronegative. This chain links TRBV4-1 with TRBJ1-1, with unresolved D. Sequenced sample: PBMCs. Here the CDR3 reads CASSQAVNTEAFF. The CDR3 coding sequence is TGCGCCAGCAGCCAAGCGGTGAACACTGAAGCTTTCTTT.